The source of this T cell receptor beta chain is a study of T cells in tuberculosis. Trimming removed 5 bases from V and 1 base from J, with 16 bases in between. The CDR3 has 15 residues. Germline V gene data show CDR1 as SGHNT and CDR2 as YYREEE (reference sequence). The protocol was immunoSEQ multiplex PCR, while the TCRdb copy is restricted to in-frame clones and leaves out a portion. The sample has some 30,000 clones, 70% to 90% seen once. Time point defined: new active TB diagnosis, blood taken before or within 7 days of starting treatment. The sequences come from PBMCs, collected at tuberculosis diagnosis. This receptor was taken from an adult with tuberculosis. The rearrangement links TRBV5-4 to TRBJ2-7; a weak D match, TRBD1 (5 bases). CDR3 DNA sequence: TGTGCCAGCAGACACGACAGACGGTTATCCTACGAGCAGTACTTC. Protein product: CASRHDRRLSYEQYF.